This entry concerns a single TCR beta chain. This clone was seen just once. What this receptor recognizes is not known. Base qualities are not recorded, but no much larger clone differs from it by a single base. The CDR3 sequence holds 16 residues, the cysteine and phenylalanine included. Only CDR3 DNA remains: 48 bases, in frame from the first base. Trimming removed 3 bases from V and 0 bases from J; the gene matches leave 8 bases unexplained. From a lookup of the germline V gene, CDR1 and CDR2 are MNHEY and SVGAGI. Whole blood was collected in K2EDTA tubes by collaborating institutions according to the institutions' own protocols. For TCRbeta analysis, collaborators shipped samples as frozen whole blood, isolated PBMCs, or DNA extracted from either of those sample types. The immunoSEQ Assay, a bias-controlled multiplex PCR, was used to amplify TCRbeta CDR3 regions from genomic DNA. The study's own analysis went as follows. Nucleated cell counts per sample were estimated from amplification of reference gene primers within the assay. To quantify the absolute abundance of each unique TCRbeta CDR3 rearrangement, sequence reads were collapsed and filtered. For each sample, productive Simpson clonality was calculated as the square root of Simpson's diversity index over productive rearrangements. The source is immuneACCESS, and TCRdb retained only in-frame sequences with V and J called. Part of the clones is not carried over; for the studies checked, unresolved V genes explain less than half of this, and the remainder is unexplained. Clone size and V and J calls were adopted from that table, with D and trimming inferred from the DNA. The sample yields just over 70,000 clones; around 91% were counted once. Around 8% of the sample is held by the ten biggest clonotypes.

The data were obtained in a study of blood T cell repertoires in COVID-19 (dated by TCRdb to 2018 to 2021). At the level of the whole study: The collaborator samples originated in the United States, Italy and Spain and spanned the acute and convalescent phases of COVID-19. The sample metadata nearly always contained a de-identified subject ID, COVID-19 status, age in years and sex. HLA class I and class II types, where available, came from metadata supplied by the sample provider rather than from assay-based typing. Subjects who had been exposed to COVID-19, were actively infected with it, or had recovered from it provided the deeply sampled blood TCRbeta repertoires that made up the dataset. Samples were obtained from the ongoing ImmuneRACE study (first 160 participants) and from 950 to 1,500 subjects provided by 6 global collaborators. The repertoires were made available in a free public database intended to serve as a resource for research on the immune response to SARS-CoV-2. The prospective study material was composed of cDNA or gDNA derived from T cells, B-cell-depleted T cells, or PBMCs. Paper-wide results and their limitations: Clinical and demographic metadata were provided uncurated, with the amount varying by source and participant.

This receptor was obtained from a human donor in a cohort sampled during active COVID-19. The chain joins TRBV6-5 to TRBJ2-7; the central 7 bases match TRBD2. Material for sequencing was peripheral blood. The CDR3 sequence is CASSYAAGVASYEQYF. The DNA sequence reads TGTGCCAGCAGTTATGCGGCGGGGGTTGCCTCCTACGAGCAGTACTTC.